The next 27 T cell receptor beta chains were all read from a single sample in a study of technical replicates of blood from several donors. Profiled with immunoSEQ multiplex PCR; TCRdb holds only in-frame clones, not every one. This sample has around 72,000 clones, with roughly nine tenths found just once. Material for sequencing was T cells isolated from PBMCs. These receptors all come from a human donor in good health.

V is TRBV7-3 and J is TRBJ2-5; D is ambiguous. The CDR3 runs to 13 residues. CDR1 is SGHTA, CDR2 FQGTGA, per germline. Trimming left V 3 bases short and J 1 base short, with 6 bases between. The CDR3 region is CASSLAPQETQYF. The DNA for the CDR3 is TGTGCCAGCAGCTTGGCCCCCCAAGAGACCCAGTACTTC.

The chain links TRBV5-1 to TRBJ1-2; TRBD1 might be the D (6 bases). CDR1 is SGHRS and CDR2 is YFSETQ in the germline V gene. Trimming took 0 bases from V and 9 from J, leaving 12 bases between them. The CDR3 runs to 13 residues. The CDR3: CASSLGDKYSYTF. CDR3 coding DNA: TGCGCCAGCAGCTTGGGGGACAAGTATAGCTACACCTTC.

This clone is a singleton in its sample. The chain links TRBV7-8 to TRBJ1-1; D remains unclear. Germline CDR1 is SGHVS and CDR2 is FQNEAQ. This CDR3 is 14 amino acids long. V shed 6 bases and J shed 0 bases, with 11 bases lying between them. CDR3 coding DNA: TGTGCCAGCAGAGCGTCTGTTATGAACACTGAAGCTTTCTTT. This gives the protein CASRASVMNTEAFF.

The chain employs TRBV5-1 and TRBJ2-2, with D unclear. Germline V CDR1 and CDR2: SGHRS, YFSETQ. The V end was cut by 0 bases, the J end by 0 bases, with 6 bases between. The CDR3 is 15 residues long. CDR3 DNA sequence: TGCGCCAGCAGCTTGGGTCAGTCGAACACCGGGGAGCTGTTTTTT. Protein: CASSLGQSNTGELFF.

V and J are TRBV5-4 and TRBJ1-5; 8 nucleotides line up with TRBD1. The J segment lost 7 bases and the V segment lost 0 bases, leaving 3 bases of the junction unmatched. This CDR3 contains 14 residues. Germline CDR1 and CDR2: SGHNT and YYREEE (reference sequence). The CDR3 is CASSLDRGDQPQHF. DNA for the CDR3: TGTGCCAGCAGCTTGGACAGGGGGGACCAGCCCCAGCATTTT.

The J gene is TRBJ2-6, the V gene TRBV19; D gene unclear. The V and J ends lost 7 bases and 0 bases respectively, with 7 bases between them. Germline lookup yields CDR1 LNHDA and CDR2 SQIVND (reference sequence). The CDR3 sequence is 14 residues long. The CDR3 loop is CASKGGSGANVLTF. CDR3 DNA sequence: TGTGCCAGTAAAGGCGGCTCTGGGGCCAACGTCCTGACTTTC.

The rearrangement links TRBV19 to TRBJ1-1; D ambiguous. The V end lost 10 bases, the J end lost 4 bases, and 10 bases lay between the germline ends. The germline V gene encodes CDR1 LNHDA and CDR2 SQIVND (reference sequence). The CDR3 has 11 residues. CDR3 bases: TGTGCCACCCGCCGGGGCACTGAAGCTTTCTTT. This gives the protein CATRRGTEAFF. Full variable domain (outside the CDR3, taken from reference TRBV19 and TRBJ1-1): DGGITQSPKYLFRKEGQNVTLSCEQNLNHDAMYWYRQDPGQGLRLIYYSQIVNDFQKGDIAEGYSVSREKKESFPLTVTSAQKNPTAFYLCATRRGTEAFFGQGTRLTVV.

V gene TRBV2 combines with J gene TRBJ2-7, with TRBD1 matching 8 bases. Germline V lookup: CDR1 SNHLY, CDR2 FYNNEI. The CDR3 sequence is 11 residues long. With 10 bases clipped from V and 5 bases from J, the junction kept 4 bases outside the gene matches. The DNA for the CDR3 is TGTGCCACCCGACAGGGGAACGAGCAGTACTTC. Translated, it gives CATRQGNEQYF.

The chain links TRBV9 to TRBJ1-1, with D possibly matching TRBD1 (5 bases). V lost 7 bases and J lost 7, with 17 bases in between. Per germline, CDR1 SGDLS and CDR2 YYNGEE. This CDR3 comprises 13 residues. The DNA of the CDR3 is TGTGCCAGCGGGACTTACGGGGGAAATGAAGCTTTCTTT. Protein sequence: CASGTYGGNEAFF.

For this clone: Its ends do not fully match the called genes, so a read error is possible. J is TRBJ2-1 and V is TRBV7-7; 11 bases agree with TRBD2. Germline CDR1 reads SSHAT; CDR2 reads FNYEAQ (reference sequence). The CDR3 is 16 residues long. CDR3 bases: TGTGCTAGCAGCCCCCGGACTAGCGGGTTTTACAATGAGCAGTTCTTC. As protein: CASSPRTSGFYNEQFF.

The J gene is TRBJ2-1, the V gene TRBV4-2, with 8 bases identical to TRBD2. Trimming at V came to 1 base and at J to 5 bases, leaving 4 bases not matched to a gene. Per germline, CDR1 LGHNA and CDR2 YNFKEQ. The CDR3 totals 15 residues. The CDR3 reads CASSQGTSPNNEQFF. Here the CDR3 DNA reads TGTGCCAGCAGCCAAGGGACTAGCCCAAACAATGAGCAGTTCTTC.

The J gene is TRBJ1-2, the V gene TRBV30; D not certain. Germline values: CDR1 GTSNPN, CDR2 SVGIG (reference sequence). CDR3 length equals 15 residues. The germline V and J ends were trimmed by 5 bases and 4 bases, with 20 bases remaining between them. The CDR3 nucleotides read TGTGCCTGGGAGTTGGCAGGCGACGAGGGCTATGGCTACACCTTC. Its translation is CAWELAGDEGYGYTF.

The table lists this clone with a count of one. V usage is TRBV6-6 and J usage is TRBJ2-2; D remains ambiguous. CDR1 and CDR2 from the germline V gene are MNHNY and SVGAGI (reference sequence). The CDR3 is made up of 15 amino acids. V dropped 0 bases and J dropped 0 bases, with 5 bases sitting between them. This CDR3 is CASSYSIANTGELFF. The CDR3 nucleotides read TGTGCCAGCAGTTACTCTATAGCGAACACCGGGGAGCTGTTTTTT.

The chain recombines TRBV10-1 with TRBJ1-3; D call uncertain. Germline CDR1 reads WNHNN; CDR2 reads SYGVQD (reference sequence). This CDR3 has 14 residues. V was pared by 4 bases and J by 1 base, with 8 bases between. Here the CDR3 DNA reads TGCGCCAGCAGTGTCGGAGCATCTGGAAACACCATATATTTT. This sequence encodes CASSVGASGNTIYF.

The chain joins TRBV5-6 to TRBJ2-5, with 7 bases identical to TRBD2. V trimming: 7 bases; J trimming: 3 bases; junction bases outside the gene matches: 15. In germline, CDR1 is SGHDT, CDR2 YYEEEE. There are 16 residues in the CDR3. The CDR3 loop is CASARMAGDSEETQYF. The CDR3 DNA sequence: TGTGCCAGCGCCAGGATGGCGGGAGATAGTGAAGAGACCCAGTACTTC.

The genes are TRBV6-5 and TRBJ2-7, with a possible D match to TRBD2 (5 bases). The V end lost 2 bases, the J end lost 5 bases, and 7 bases lay between the germline ends. Germline V CDR1 and CDR2: MNHEY, SVGAGI. CDR3 length equals 12 residues. Here the CDR3 reads CASSYIGDEQYF. Written as DNA, the CDR3 is TGTGCCAGCAGTTACATCGGGGACGAGCAGTACTTC.

The rearrangement links TRBV19 to TRBJ1-1; TRBD1 aligns across 7 bases. This CDR3 is built from 17 residues. J was trimmed by 0 bases and V by 4 bases; bases with no gene match: 11. Germline values: CDR1 LNHDA, CDR2 SQIVND (reference sequence). For the CDR3, the DNA is TGTGCCAGTAGTAAGTCGTGGACAGGTCGAATGAACACTGAAGCTTTCTTT. As protein: CASSKSWTGRMNTEAFF.

The rearrangement links TRBV9 to TRBJ2-7; perhaps TRBD1 as D (5 bases). The CDR3 is 15 residues long. Germline assignment: CDR1 SGDLS and CDR2 YYNGEE. V was clipped by 2 bases and J by 3 bases, with 15 bases between them. The CDR3 sequence: CASSVYGDSNYEQYF. As DNA, the CDR3 is TGTGCCAGCAGCGTCTATGGCGACAGTAACTACGAGCAGTACTTC.

CDR3 coding DNA: TGTGCCAGCAGTCCCCTGGGGGCGCAGACTGAAGCTTTCTTT. Its translation: CASSPLGAQTEAFF. The chain couples TRBV5-6 to TRBJ1-1; the D gene is possibly TRBD1 (6 bases). In germline, CDR1 is SGHDT, CDR2 YYEEEE. CDR3 size: 14 residues. Trimming left V 5 bases short and J 5 bases short, with 16 bases between.

This sequence joins TRBV7-8 and TRBJ2-5, with a tentative D call TRBD2 (5 bases). V lost 5 bases to trimming and J lost 5 bases, with 12 bases between them. In germline, CDR1 is SGHVS, CDR2 FQNEAQ. This CDR3 is 13 amino acids long. The CDR3 sequence is CASSEGRRETQYF. The CDR3 DNA sequence: TGTGCCAGCAGCGAAGGAAGGAGGGAGACCCAGTACTTC.

The chain combines TRBV2 with TRBJ2-2; perhaps TRBD1 as D (5 bases). V was clipped by 6 bases and J by 2 bases, with 10 bases between them. Germline CDR1 and CDR2: SNHLY and FYNNEI. The CDR3 runs to 14 residues. The CDR3 region is CASSSQGNTGELFF. DNA of the CDR3: TGTGCCAGCAGCTCGCAGGGCAACACCGGGGAGCTGTTTTTT.

This chain uses TRBV28 with TRBJ1-2, with no clear D. The V and J ends lost 1 base and 0 bases respectively, with 3 bases between them. CDR3 size: 13 residues. Germline assignment: CDR1 MDHEN and CDR2 SYDVKM. Here the CDR3 reads CASSLSANYGYTF. CDR3 DNA: TGTGCCAGCAGTTTATCTGCTAACTATGGCTACACCTTC.

The chain joins TRBV5-1 to TRBJ2-7; TRBD2 aligns across 8 bases. Trimming cost V 4 bases and J 2 bases; bases outside gene matches: 11. Germline V gene data show CDR1 as SGHRS and CDR2 as YFSETQ. The CDR3 runs 16 residues. CDR3 region: CASSPHSGTLPYEQYF. DNA of the CDR3: TGCGCCAGCAGCCCGCATAGCGGGACGCTTCCCTACGAGCAGTACTTC.

The V call is TRBV15, the J call TRBJ2-5; no firm D call. Germline V gene sequence: CDR1 LNHNV, CDR2 YYDKDF (reference sequence). V shed 0 bases and J shed 4 bases, with 6 bases lying between them. The CDR3 loop spans 13 amino acids. CDR3 protein: CATSRDIGETQYF. CDR3 sequence (DNA): TGTGCCACCAGCAGAGATATCGGAGAGACCCAGTACTTC.

J is TRBJ2-1 and V is TRBV4-3, with 14 bases lining up with TRBD2. Germline CDR1 and CDR2: LGHNA and YSLEER. Trimming took 1 base from V and 0 from J; bases not matched to a gene: 2. CDR3 size: 18 residues. CDR3 sequence reads: CASSQGLAGGSSYNEQFF. The DNA for the CDR3 is TGCGCCAGCAGCCAAGGACTAGCGGGAGGGAGCTCCTACAATGAGCAGTTCTTC.

The chain joins TRBV28 to TRBJ2-5; 12 nucleotides agree with TRBD2. J gave up 5 bases and V 6 bases, and 7 bases lay outside the gene matches. The CDR3 runs 15 residues. CDR1 MDHEN and CDR2 SYDVKM come from the germline V gene. The DNA of the CDR3 is TGTGCCAGCAGAACAAGACTAGCGGGAGTGGAGACCCAGTACTTC. Residues: CASRTRLAGVETQYF. Combining the CDR3 with reference TRBV28 and TRBJ2-5 gives the whole variable domain DVKVTQSSRYLVKRTGEKVFLECVQDMDHENMFWYRQDPGLGLRLIYFSYDVKMKEKGDIPEGYSVSREKKERFSLILESASTNQTSMYLCASRTRLAGVETQYFGPGTRLLVL.

The chain carries TRBV4-2 and TRBJ1-2, with 10 bases identical to TRBD1. This CDR3 has 15 residues. J was trimmed by 6 bases and V by 1 base; bases with no gene match: 5. Germline values: CDR1 LGHNA, CDR2 YNFKEQ. The CDR3 is CASSQATGGPDGYTF. CDR3 bases: TGTGCCAGCAGCCAAGCGACAGGGGGCCCGGATGGCTACACCTTC.